Listed here are 19 T cell receptor beta chains from one sample, sequenced in a study of blood T cells in healthy people across ages. Combining a sample-barcoded 5' primer with a J-beta primer mix, a second PCR ran for about 7 to 11 cycles. TCRdb reprocessed the 5' RACE reads with MiXCR, giving one entry per CDR3 protein. The sample carries fewer than 1,000,000 distinct CDR3 sequences, 46% recorded once. Sequencing was performed on blood. The receptors here all came from an elderly man in good health.

The rearrangement joins TRBV20-1 to TRBJ1-2, with D maybe TRBD1 (6 bases). The ends were cut back, 6 bases at V and 7 bases at J, with 15 bases in the middle. The length of the CDR3 is 12 residues. Germline V lookup: CDR1 DFQATT, CDR2 SNEGSKA (reference sequence). The CDR3 DNA follows: TGCAGTGCCCTAAGGGGGTCGGGTGGCTACACCTTC. Translated, it gives CSALRGSGGYTF.

This clonotype was observed a single time. A read error may explain this, as a much larger clone is one base away. This sequence joins TRBV7-2 and TRBJ2-1, with 12 nucleotides matching TRBD2. The junction had 12 bases not matched to a gene; V was cut back by 3 bases and J by 0 bases. The germline gives CDR1 SGHTA, CDR2 FQGNSA. The CDR3 length is 20 residues. The CDR3 reads CASSFPSGGAFGRSYNEQFF. As DNA, the CDR3 is TGTGCCAGCAGCTTCCCTAGCGGGGGGGCCTTCGGGCGCTCCTACAATGAGCAGTTCTTC.

This clonotype was observed a handful of times. This chain links TRBV4-1 with TRBJ2-1; 8 nucleotides match TRBD2. The CDR3 spans 17 residues. Germline CDR1 reads MGHRA; CDR2 reads YSYEKL. With 0 bases clipped from V and 8 bases from J, the junction kept 12 bases outside the gene matches. In DNA form, the CDR3 reads TGCGCCAGCAGCCAAGATCGAGCGGGAGTACCCCCCCATGAGCAGTTCTTC. Translated, it gives CASSQDRAGVPPHEQFF.

This clonotype appeared a few times. The J gene is TRBJ2-1, the V gene TRBV30; 7 nucleotides align to TRBD2. The CDR3 covers 14 residues. Losses at the gene ends were 4 bases for V and 4 bases for J; bases not matched to a gene: 7. Germline-derived CDR1 and CDR2 are GTSNPN and SVGIG (reference sequence). The chain's CDR3 is CAWTTGEGYNEQFF. The CDR3 coding sequence is TGTGCCTGGACGACGGGGGAGGGGTACAATGAGCAGTTCTTC.

This clonotype was picked up a small number of times. The chain carries TRBV7-9 and TRBJ2-7, with 11 bases lining up with TRBD2. Germline lookup yields CDR1 SEHNR and CDR2 FQNEAQ (reference sequence). V lost 5 bases, J lost 4 bases, and 4 bases stayed unmatched. This CDR3 is 14 amino acids long. The chain's CDR3 is CASSLTSGVYEQYF. In DNA, the CDR3 is TGTGCCAGCAGCCTGACTAGCGGGGTTTACGAGCAGTACTTC.

This clonotype showed up just a few times. The V and J genes are TRBV7-2 and TRBJ2-3; 10 bases match TRBD2. Germline-derived CDR1 and CDR2 are SGHTA and FQGNSA. The V gene end was trimmed by 6 bases and the J gene end by 0 bases; junction bases not matched to a gene: 6. The CDR3 is 16 residues long. In nucleotides, the CDR3 is TGTGCCAGCAGTACAATAGCGGGAGGAAGCACAGATACGCAGTATTTT. Translating gives CASSTIAGGSTDTQYF.

Comments on this clonotype: With a much larger clone just one base away, this may be a read error. This chain uses TRBV24-1 with TRBJ2-3; possible D gene TRBD1, 6 bases. Trimming took 4 bases from V and 6 from J, leaving 25 bases between them. The CDR3 extends over 18 amino acids. CDR1 is KGHDR and CDR2 is SFDVKD in the germline V gene. DNA for the CDR3: TGTGCCACCAGTGACCCGCAACGCCGGGACAAGGTTTCGGATACGCAGTATTTT. Translation gives CATSDPQRRDKVSDTQYF.

The table lists this clonotype with many counts. The chain couples TRBV7-8 to TRBJ2-1; D possibly uses TRBD1 or TRBD2 (5 bases each). Germline V gene lookup returns CDR1 SGHVS and CDR2 FQNEAQ. The CDR3 sequence is 13 residues long. The V end was cut by 1 base, the J end by 5 bases, with 6 bases between. The CDR3 DNA sequence: TGTGCCAGCAGCTTAGGGGGACACAATGAGCAGTTCTTC. Its translation: CASSLGGHNEQFF.

This clonotype showed up just a few times. The chain couples TRBV11-3 to TRBJ2-1; D is perhaps TRBD2 (6 bases). CDR1 is SGHNT and CDR2 is YENEEA in the germline V gene. The CDR3 spans 14 residues. Deletions cut 7 bases from V and 4 bases from J, with 14 bases between. The CDR3 nucleotides are TGTGCCAGCACCTGGGCGGGAAAATACAATGAGCAGTTCTTC. It is translated as CASTWAGKYNEQFF.

Only a few counts were recorded for this clonotype. The genes are TRBV20-1 and TRBJ2-3; 16 bases match TRBD2. The CDR3 loop spans 18 amino acids. With 0 bases clipped from V and 5 bases from J, the junction kept 8 bases outside the gene matches. Germline loops: CDR1 DFQATT, CDR2 SNEGSKA (reference sequence). DNA of the CDR3: TGCAGTGCTAGAGATCCCCTTGGGACTAGCGGGAGGGTAGATACGCAGTATTTT. It is translated as CSARDPLGTSGRVDTQYF.

The chain employs TRBV14 and TRBJ2-6; no clear D. Germline V gene data show CDR1 as SGHDN and CDR2 as FVKESK. This CDR3 is built from 17 residues. Trimming left V 0 bases short and J 0 bases short, with 9 bases between. This CDR3 is CASSQDLRASGANVLTF. The CDR3 DNA is TGTGCCAGCAGCCAAGATTTAAGGGCCTCTGGGGCCAACGTCCTGACTTTC.

Here the CDR3 reads CSVEDIAGNEQFF. CDR3 nucleotides: TGCAGCGTTGAAGATATAGCGGGAAATGAGCAGTTCTTC. The chain couples TRBV29-1 to TRBJ2-1, with 8 bases fitting TRBD2. The CDR3 totals 13 residues. V shed 0 bases, J shed 7 bases, and the junction held 2 bases outside the gene matches. Germline V CDR1 and CDR2: SQVTM, ANQGSEA.

This clonotype was detected a few times. This chain uses TRBV25-1 with TRBJ2-7; a possible D gene is TRBD1 (6 bases). There are 14 residues in the CDR3. The germline CDR1 and CDR2 sequences are MGHDK and SYGVNS. Trimming took 2 bases from V and 2 from J, leaving 10 bases between them. This CDR3 reads CASSEPWDTYEQYF. CDR3 DNA sequence: TGTGCCAGCAGTGAACCATGGGACACCTACGAGCAGTACTTC.

The J gene is TRBJ2-3, the V gene TRBV7-2; D is possibly TRBD2 (5 bases). Germline V gene lookup returns CDR1 SGHTA and CDR2 FQGNSA. This CDR3 has 15 residues. The ends were cut back, 3 bases at V and 7 bases at J, with 17 bases in the middle. CDR3 region: CASSFDSFRGNTQYF. In DNA form, the CDR3 reads TGTGCCAGCAGCTTCGACTCCTTTAGAGGGAATACGCAGTATTTT. The variable domain in full, with the rest retrieved from reference TRBV7-2 and TRBJ2-3, is GAGVSQSPSNKVTEKGKDVELRCDPISGHTALYWYRQSLGQGLEFLIYFQGNSAPDKSGLPSDRFSAERTGGSVSTLTIQRTQQEDSAVYLCASSFDSFRGNTQYFGPGTRLTVL.

The chain joins TRBV12-3 or TRBV12-4 to TRBJ2-2; either TRBD1 or TRBD2 may supply D (5 bases each). Trimming left V 6 bases short and J 2 bases short, with 13 bases between. This CDR3 has 15 residues. The CDR3 sequence: CASRPGTTNTGELFF. As DNA, the CDR3 is TGTGCCAGCAGACCCGGGACCACTAACACCGGGGAGCTGTTTTTT.

The CDR3 is CASSKTSGSGFEQFF. The DNA for the CDR3 is TGTGCCAGCAGCAAGACTAGCGGGAGTGGATTTGAGCAGTTCTTC. The chain links TRBV11-2 to TRBJ2-1; 12 bases match TRBD2. Germline V gene lookup returns CDR1 SGHAT and CDR2 FQNNGV. This CDR3 spans 15 amino acids. With 5 bases clipped from V and 9 bases from J, the junction kept 8 bases outside the gene matches.

This chain uses TRBV6-5 with TRBJ2-7; 7 bases fit TRBD2. CDR1 is MNHEY and CDR2 is SVGAGI in the germline V gene. V lost 10 bases, J lost 0 bases, and 12 bases stayed unmatched. The CDR3 extends over 15 amino acids. The CDR3 region is CATRGVRGSSYEQYF. CDR3 bases: TGTGCCACCCGAGGGGTCCGCGGGAGCTCCTACGAGCAGTACTTC.

The V and J genes are TRBV12-3 or TRBV12-4 and TRBJ2-1; D not certain. V dropped 6 bases and J dropped 10 bases, with 16 bases sitting between them. The CDR3 contains 13 residues. The CDR3 reads CASSRIGPTEQFF. CDR3 in DNA: TGTGCCAGCAGCCGTATTGGACCAACCGAGCAGTTCTTC.

The chain employs TRBV12-3 or TRBV12-4 and TRBJ1-3; D is possibly TRBD1 (5 bases). The CDR3 is 14 residues long. V shed 5 bases and J shed 3 bases, with 11 bases lying between them. CDR3 loop: CASSLGTRGNTIYF. The CDR3 nucleotides are TGTGCCAGCAGTCTCGGGACGCGTGGAAACACCATATATTTT.